This T cell receptor (beta chain) was recovered during a study of OX40 agonist ivuxolimab in advanced cancers. Study-level information: Dose-escalation cases comprised hepatocellular carcinoma, melanoma, renal cell or head and neck cancer. Males comprised about 78% of the group, whose mean age was about 60 years (range roughly 20 to 85). Study-wide results and caveats: There were, on average, more expanded clones in CD8+ T cells than in CD4+.

Only in-frame clones appear in the TCRdb table, and some are missing; sequencing was by immunoSEQ multiplex PCR. This sample yields 65,000 to 95,000 clones, of which around 90% are seen a single time; approximately 6.2% belongs to the top ten. The CDR3 has 17 amino acids. This clone was observed a handful of times. Its antigen remains unidentified. The material was CD4+ or CD8+ T cells sorted from blood, obtained in a trial of the OX40 agonist ivuxolimab. The chain joins TRBV21-1 to TRBJ1-6; TRBD1, the table's D call, was not compared with the DNA. TRBV21-1 is tagged as a pseudogene. The receptor comes from an adult with an advanced solid tumor such as melanoma, head and neck, liver or kidney cancer. The CDR3 DNA is TGTGCCAGCAGCAAGGAGACCGGGACAACCTATAATTCACCCCTCCACTTT. Its translation: CASSKETGTTYNSPLHF.